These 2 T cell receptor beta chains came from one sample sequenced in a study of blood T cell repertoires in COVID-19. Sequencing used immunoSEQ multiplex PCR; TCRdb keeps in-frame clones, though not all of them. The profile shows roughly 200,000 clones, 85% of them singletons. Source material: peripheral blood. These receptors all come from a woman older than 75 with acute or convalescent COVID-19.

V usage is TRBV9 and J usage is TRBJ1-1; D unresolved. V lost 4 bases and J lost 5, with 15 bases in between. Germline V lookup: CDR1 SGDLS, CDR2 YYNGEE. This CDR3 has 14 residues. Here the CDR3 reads CASSPGRGRTEAFF. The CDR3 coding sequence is TGTGCCAGCAGCCCCGGTCGAGGGCGAACTGAAGCTTTCTTT.

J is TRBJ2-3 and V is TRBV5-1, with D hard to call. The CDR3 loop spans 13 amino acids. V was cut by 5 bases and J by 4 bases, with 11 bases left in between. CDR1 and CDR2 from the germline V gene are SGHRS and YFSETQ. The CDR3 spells CASRLDFPDTQYF. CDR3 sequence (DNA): TGCGCCAGCAGATTAGACTTCCCAGATACGCAGTATTTT.